This TCR beta chain was recovered during a study of OX40 agonist ivuxolimab in advanced cancers. Study-wide context: Ivuxolimab, which patients received intravenously every 2 weeks, was dosed at 0.01 to 10 mg/kg. Broader study findings: At 0.1 to 3.0 mg/kg and by week 6, CD4+ and CD8+ T cells in the blood had expanded clonally. It was not determined which antigens were specifically recognized by the peripheral T cells that had undergone clonal expansion. Low clonal expansion, among the lowest seen, marked partial responders at 0.1-3.0 mg/kg.

As to this clone: Its antigen remains unidentified.

Here immunoSEQ multiplex PCR was the method, and the copy in TCRdb shows in-frame clones only, minus some. The sample comprises over 60,000 clones, almost 90% of which are singletons, and 0.86% rests with the top ten. Trimming took 0 bases from V and 3 from J, leaving 12 bases between them. From germline, CDR1 is MNHNY and CDR2 SVGAGI (reference sequence). CDR3 size: 16 residues. The V call is TRBV6-6, the J call TRBJ1-3, with D possibly TRBD1 on 6 matching bases. The source was CD4+ or CD8+ T cells sorted from blood, collected in a trial of the OX40 agonist ivuxolimab. The sequence derives from an adult with an advanced solid tumor such as melanoma, head and neck, liver or kidney cancer. The CDR3 reads CASSYSGTLGGNTIYF. The CDR3, as DNA: TGTGCCAGCAGTTACTCCGGGACATTGGGTGGAAACACCATATATTTT.